The 19 T cell receptor beta chains below were found in one sample sequenced in a study of blood T cell repertoires in COVID-19. TCRdb keeps only in-frame clones here, not all; method: immunoSEQ multiplex PCR. This sample has approximately 100,000 clones; about 75% occur once, and the top ten carry approximately 5.9%. Sequenced input: peripheral blood. All receptors derive from an elderly man with acute or convalescent COVID-19.

This clone was picked up a small number of times. Other DNA sequences from this sample encode an identical CDR3 as well. The CDR3 region is CASRRTEQETQYF. The CDR3 nucleotides are TGTGCCAGCAGGCGGACAGAGCAAGAGACCCAGTACTTC. The rearrangement uses TRBV2 and TRBJ2-5; maybe TRBD1 (6 bases). Trimming cost V 6 bases and J 2 bases, with 10 bases left between them. Germline assignment: CDR1 SNHLY and CDR2 FYNNEI. This CDR3 is built from 13 residues.

The rearrangement links TRBV27 to TRBJ2-4; D might be TRBD2 (5 bases). With 6 bases removed from V and 3 bases from J, the gap between germline ends came to 12 bases. The V gene's germline CDR1 is MNHEY and CDR2 SMNVEV (reference sequence). The CDR3 loop spans 14 amino acids. The CDR3: CASSVTNGKNIQYF. In DNA, the CDR3 is TGTGCCAGCAGCGTGACTAATGGCAAAAACATTCAGTACTTC.

Concerning this clone: Other DNA sequences in the sample encode the same CDR3. The CDR3 sequence: CASSSDRGTEAFF. The CDR3 DNA follows: TGTGCCAGCAGCTCCGACAGGGGGACTGAAGCTTTCTTT. The chain is built from TRBV7-3 and TRBJ1-1, with 9 bases fitting TRBD1. Germline V gene data show CDR1 as SGHTA and CDR2 as FQGTGA. The V and J ends lost 4 bases and 5 bases, in that order; junction bases with no gene match: 2. The CDR3 loop spans 13 amino acids.

The chain uses TRBV5-8 and TRBJ1-4, with D tentatively TRBD1 (5 bases). Germline CDR1 and CDR2: SGHTS and YDEGEE. Trimming removed 0 bases from V and 3 bases from J, with 12 bases in between. CDR3 length equals 16 residues. The CDR3 region is CASSLGVWGPNEKLFF. In DNA, the CDR3 is TGTGCCAGCAGCTTGGGGGTCTGGGGCCCTAATGAAAAACTGTTTTTT. The variable domain in full, completed from reference TRBV5-8 and TRBJ1-4, reads EAGVTQSPTHLIKTRGQQATLRCSPISGHTSVYWYQQALGLGLQFLLWYDEGEERNRGNFPPRFSGRQFPNYSSELNVNALELEDSALYLCASSLGVWGPNEKLFFGSGTQLSVL.

The rearrangement uses TRBV19 and TRBJ1-5; D is uncertain. Trimming shortened V by 8 bases and J by 0 bases, and 8 bases separated the two germline ends. The CDR3 is 13 residues long. Germline V lookup: CDR1 LNHDA, CDR2 SQIVND (reference sequence). The CDR3 here is CASLRGSNQPQHF. The CDR3, as DNA: TGTGCCAGTCTACGGGGTAGCAATCAGCCCCAGCATTTT.

The chain links TRBV3-1 (or the pseudogene TRBV3-2) to TRBJ1-1; maybe TRBD1 (6 bases). V gave up 1 base and J gave up 10 bases, with 16 bases separating them. Germline lookup yields CDR1 LGHDT and CDR2 YNNKEL (reference sequence). This CDR3 is built from 14 residues. In nucleotides, the CDR3 is TGTGCCAGCAGCCAAGGGGGTGGGGGCGCCGCAGCTTTCTTT. This gives the protein CASSQGGGGAAAFF.

V usage is TRBV5-6 and J usage is TRBJ1-1, with 11 bases fitting TRBD1. After removal of 7 bases from V and 5 bases from J, the junction contained 1 base not matched to a gene. The germline gives CDR1 SGHDT, CDR2 YYEEEE. CDR3 length: 12 amino acids. The CDR3 spells CASGQGATEAFF. The DNA for the CDR3 is TGTGCCAGCGGACAGGGGGCGACTGAAGCTTTCTTT.

V and J are TRBV9 and TRBJ2-4; perhaps TRBD2 as D (6 bases). There are 15 residues in the CDR3. The germline CDR1 and CDR2 sequences are SGDLS and YYNGEE. V gave up 3 bases and J gave up 3 bases, with 13 bases separating them. The CDR3 sequence: CASSASEGFKNIQYF. CDR3 in DNA: TGTGCCAGCAGCGCCTCGGAGGGGTTCAAAAACATTCAGTACTTC. Full variable domain (missing parts from reference TRBV9 and TRBJ2-4): DSGVTQTPKHLITATGQRVTLRCSPRSGDLSVYWYQQSLDQGLQFLIQYYNGEERAKGNILERFSAQQFPDLHSELNLSSLELGDSALYFCASSASEGFKNIQYFGAGTRLSVL.

This clone occurred once. This chain joins TRBV3-1 (or the pseudogene TRBV3-2) and TRBJ2-7; D unresolved. This CDR3 has 14 amino acids. From germline, CDR1 is LGHDT and CDR2 YNNKEL (reference sequence). Deletions cut 0 bases from V and 4 bases from J, with 10 bases between. The CDR3 region is CASSQDTTAYEQYF. The DNA for the CDR3 is TGTGCCAGCAGCCAAGATACTACTGCTTACGAGCAGTACTTC.

The gene calls are TRBV7-9 and TRBJ1-3; D gene uncertain. Trimming stripped 1 base from V and 0 bases from J, with 4 bases between. This CDR3 region has 14 residues. CDR1 and CDR2 from the germline V gene are SEHNR and FQNEAQ (reference sequence). CDR3 sequence: CASSLGLSGNTIYF. The CDR3 coding sequence is TGTGCCAGCAGCTTAGGTCTCTCTGGAAACACCATATATTTT.

About this clone itself: One end of the junction fails to match germline, which may point to a read error. The chain couples TRBV7-2 to TRBJ2-1; 10 bases agree with TRBD1. CDR3 length: 15 amino acids. Looked up from germline, CDR1 is SGHTA and CDR2 is FQGNSA. The CDR3 loop is CASSLDRGLYNEQFF. The DNA for the CDR3 is TGTGCCAGCAGTTTAGACAGGGGGCTCTACAATGAGCAGTTCTTC.

V and J are TRBV9 and TRBJ2-2; 8 bases are shared with TRBD2. The length of the CDR3 is 16 residues. With V trimmed by 0 bases and J by 4 bases, 5 bases remained unmatched. The germline V gene encodes CDR1 SGDLS and CDR2 YYNGEE. CDR3 residues: CASSVGTSLSTGELFF. The CDR3 nucleotides are TGTGCCAGCAGCGTAGGGACTAGCCTTTCCACCGGGGAGCTGTTTTTT. Based on the CDR3 plus reference TRBV9 and TRBJ2-2, the full variable domain is DSGVTQTPKHLITATGQRVTLRCSPRSGDLSVYWYQQSLDQGLQFLIQYYNGEERAKGNILERFSAQQFPDLHSELNLSSLELGDSALYFCASSVGTSLSTGELFFGEGSRLTVL.

This clone turned up a few times. V and J are TRBV30 and TRBJ1-4, with 7 bases lining up with TRBD1. V lost 2 bases to trimming and J lost 5 bases; unmatched junction nucleotides: 8. Germline V lookup: CDR1 GTSNPN, CDR2 SVGIG (reference sequence). This CDR3 spans 15 amino acids. Written as DNA, the CDR3 is TGTGCCTGGAGTTCCACAGGGGCCCCAAATGAAAAACTGTTTTTT. Its translation is CAWSSTGAPNEKLFF.

This clone has just a few counts. The chain joins TRBV19 to TRBJ2-5; perhaps TRBD1 as D (6 bases). Germline CDR1 LNHDA, CDR2 SQIVND (reference sequence). The CDR3 spans 13 residues. Trimming removed 6 bases at V and 2 bases at J, with 10 bases between. The CDR3 region has the DNA TGTGCCAGTAGGGTGACAGGACAAGAGACCCAGTACTTC. Its translation is CASRVTGQETQYF.

This sequence joins TRBV7-3 and TRBJ1-6, with no clear D. There are 15 residues in the CDR3. V lost 1 base and J lost 9, with 13 bases in between. Germline lookup yields CDR1 SGHTA and CDR2 FQGTGA. Written as DNA, the CDR3 is TGTGCCAGCAGCTTAATCGGGTCCGCTGGTTCACCCCTCCACTTT. Translation gives CASSLIGSAGSPLHF.

The chain carries TRBV5-4 and TRBJ1-1; D not certain. V was clipped by 4 bases and J by 3 bases, with 13 bases between them. There are 14 residues in the CDR3. The germline V gene encodes CDR1 SGHNT and CDR2 YYREEE (reference sequence). CDR3 protein: CASSQERADTEAFF. The CDR3 DNA reads as TGTGCCAGCAGCCAAGAGAGAGCCGACACTGAAGCTTTCTTT.

The chain links TRBV18 to TRBJ2-1; D is perhaps TRBD2 (5 bases). The V and J ends lost 0 bases and 9 bases respectively, with 9 bases between them. Germline V gene data show CDR1 as KGHSH and CDR2 as LQKENI. The CDR3 sequence is 13 residues long. The CDR3: CASSPPDLAEQFF. For the CDR3, the DNA is TGTGCCAGCTCACCACCGGATCTAGCTGAGCAGTTCTTC.

This clone was detected only once. The genes are TRBV28 and TRBJ1-5, with 7 nucleotides matching TRBD1. Germline V gene lookup returns CDR1 MDHEN and CDR2 SYDVKM. The CDR3 loop spans 13 amino acids. After removal of 8 bases from V and 6 bases from J, the junction contained 7 bases not matched to a gene. CDR3 coding DNA: TGTGCCAGCGGGGTAAACAGGGGTCAGCCCCAGCATTTT. Translating it yields CASGVNRGQPQHF.

J is TRBJ2-2 and V is TRBV3-1 (or the pseudogene TRBV3-2), with 11 bases lining up with TRBD1. This CDR3 is built from 16 residues. J was trimmed by 6 bases and V by 5 bases; bases with no gene match: 8. Germline assignment: CDR1 LGHDT and CDR2 YNNKEL (reference sequence). The CDR3 region has the DNA TGTGCCAGCAGCACCCGGACAGGGGGCCTGTCCGGGGAGCTGTTTTTT. It specifies CASSTRTGGLSGELFF.